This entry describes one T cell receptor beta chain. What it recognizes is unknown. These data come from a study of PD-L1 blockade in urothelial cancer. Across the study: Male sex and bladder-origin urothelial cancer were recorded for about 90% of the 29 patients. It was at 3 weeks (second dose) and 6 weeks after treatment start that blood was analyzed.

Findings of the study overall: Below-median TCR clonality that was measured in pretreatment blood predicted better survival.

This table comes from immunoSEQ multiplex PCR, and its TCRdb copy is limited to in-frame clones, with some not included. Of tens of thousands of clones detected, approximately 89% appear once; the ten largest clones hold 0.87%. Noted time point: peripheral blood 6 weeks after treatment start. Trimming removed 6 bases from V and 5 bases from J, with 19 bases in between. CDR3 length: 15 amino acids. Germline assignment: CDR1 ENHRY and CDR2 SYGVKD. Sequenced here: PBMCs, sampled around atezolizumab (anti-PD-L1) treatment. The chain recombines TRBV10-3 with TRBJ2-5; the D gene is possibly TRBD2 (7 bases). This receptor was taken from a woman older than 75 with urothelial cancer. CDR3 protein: CAIRGGRGPPETQYF. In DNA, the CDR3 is TGTGCCATCAGGGGGGGGCGAGGCCCCCCGGAGACCCAGTACTTC.